This is a list of T cell receptor beta chains from one sample in a study of Graves' ophthalmopathy and Graves' hyperthyroidism. Each CDR3 protein is one row after TCRdb ran MiXCR on the multiplex PCR reads. The repertoire includes 300,000 to 400,000 distinct CDR3 sequences, roughly 15% of them detected once, and roughly 12% sits in the top ten. The sequenced sample consisted of peripheral blood. The receptor source for this set is an adult man with Graves' ophthalmopathy. Both conserved end residues are part of each CDR3. The order of the fields is V gene, CDR3 protein.

TRBV19,CASSPRLSYNYEQYF
TRBV25-1,CASSETRTTEAFF
TRBV18,CASSPQLRDSYGYTF
TRBV7-8,CASSLATGTGVVSTF
TRBV4-1,CASSPKQGSATQYF
TRBV12-3/TRBV12-4,CASRPLGGWRKTEAFF
TRBV20-1,CSARTSDYYEQYF
TRBV29-1,CSVEVFNRPGGYGYTF
TRBV28,CATHFVGRRETQYF
TRBV20-1,CSARHQGSWGIQYF
TRBV6-2/TRBV6-3,CASTPSPGRGSTEAFF
TRBV19,CASSLLGQVWATEAFF